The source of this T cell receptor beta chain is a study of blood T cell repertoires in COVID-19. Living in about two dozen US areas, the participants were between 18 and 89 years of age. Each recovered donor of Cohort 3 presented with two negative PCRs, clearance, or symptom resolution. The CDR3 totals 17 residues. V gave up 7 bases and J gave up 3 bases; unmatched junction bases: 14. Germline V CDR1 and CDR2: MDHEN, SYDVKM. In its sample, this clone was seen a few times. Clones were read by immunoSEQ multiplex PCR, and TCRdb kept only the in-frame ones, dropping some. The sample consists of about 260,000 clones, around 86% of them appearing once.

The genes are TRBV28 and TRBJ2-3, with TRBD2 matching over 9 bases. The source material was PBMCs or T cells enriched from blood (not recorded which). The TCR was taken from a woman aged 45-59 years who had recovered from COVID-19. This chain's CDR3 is CASTPARASGNTDTQYF. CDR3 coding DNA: TGTGCCAGCACCCCGGCCCGGGCTAGCGGGAATACAGATACGCAGTATTTT.